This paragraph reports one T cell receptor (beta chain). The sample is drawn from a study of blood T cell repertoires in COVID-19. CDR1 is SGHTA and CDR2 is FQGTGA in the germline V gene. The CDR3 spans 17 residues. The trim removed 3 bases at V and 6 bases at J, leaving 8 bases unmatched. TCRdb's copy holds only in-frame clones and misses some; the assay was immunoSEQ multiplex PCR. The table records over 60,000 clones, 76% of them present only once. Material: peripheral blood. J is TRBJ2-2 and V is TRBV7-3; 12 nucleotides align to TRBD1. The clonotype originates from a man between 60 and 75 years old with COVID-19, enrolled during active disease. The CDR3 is CASSFMRGQGAPGELFF. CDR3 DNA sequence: TGTGCCAGCAGCTTCATGAGGGGACAGGGGGCGCCCGGGGAGCTGTTTTTT.